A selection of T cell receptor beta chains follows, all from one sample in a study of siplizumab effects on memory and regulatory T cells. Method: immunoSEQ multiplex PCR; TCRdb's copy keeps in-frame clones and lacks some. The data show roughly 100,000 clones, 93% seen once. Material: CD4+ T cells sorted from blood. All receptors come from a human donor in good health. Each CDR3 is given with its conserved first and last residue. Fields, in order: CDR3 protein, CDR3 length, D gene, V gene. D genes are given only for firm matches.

CDR3: CASSEGSRGSNTIYF
length: 15
D: NA
V: TRBV2

CDR3: CASSAHNEQFF
length: 11
D: NA
V: TRBV6-6

CDR3: CASSSRQEADTQYF
length: 14
D: NA
V: TRBV11-2

CDR3: CASSLDYRSYEQYF
length: 14
D: NA
V: TRBV5-6

CDR3: CATSEPRTQYF
length: 11
D: NA
V: TRBV15

CDR3: CASSLDQGRDEKLFF
length: 15
D: NA
V: TRBV7-9

CDR3: CASSISGLSGNTIYF
length: 15
D: NA
V: TRBV19

CDR3: CASSWGQTYEQYF
length: 13
D: NA
V: TRBV5-4

CDR3: CASSGTSSGTQYF
length: 13
D: TRBD2
V: TRBV5-1

CDR3: CAWRAYGYTF
length: 10
D: NA
V: TRBV30

CDR3: CASSSLAGLQSSGNTIYF
length: 18
D: NA
V: TRBV27

CDR3: CASRTGGAGTGELFF
length: 15
D: TRBD1
V: TRBV9

CDR3: CASSMSLGKVNEQFF
length: 15
D: NA
V: TRBV19

CDR3: CASSYYGQGAFF
length: 12
D: TRBD1
V: TRBV6-1